What follows describes a single T cell receptor (beta chain). Its specificity is unknown. These data originate in a study of T cell responses to AZD1222 COVID-19 vaccine. Findings of the study overall: The repertoires were collected only after the peak T cell response. Baseline seropositivity occurred in only 5 to 7 AZD1222 recipients.

Using immunoSEQ multiplex PCR, the repertoire was profiled, and TCRdb retains in-frame clones only, with some absent. Counted here are around 110,000 clones, around nine tenths occurring once; the ten biggest clones make up approximately 1.5%. The germline V gene encodes CDR1 SGHKS and CDR2 YYEKEE (reference sequence). Trimming took off 0 bases at V and 0 bases at J, with 12 bases between the two ends. The CDR3 is made up of 16 amino acids. J is TRBJ1-1 and V is TRBV5-5; D possibly corresponds to TRBD1 (5 bases). The receptor comes from an adult in good health. The source material was peripheral blood, sampled on day 0 of AZD1222 vaccination. This CDR3 is CASSLAGGVMNTEAFF. Written as DNA, the CDR3 is TGTGCCAGCAGCTTGGCCGGAGGGGTCATGAACACTGAAGCTTTCTTT.